This T cell receptor (beta chain) was recorded in a study of cytomegalovirus exposure and HLA in healthy donors. Trimming cost V 0 bases and J 7 bases, with 7 bases left between them. The CDR3 covers 12 residues. Germline assignment: CDR1 SGHRS and CDR2 YFSETQ. The PCR employed 60 Vbeta primers together with 13 Jbeta primers. Method: immunoSEQ multiplex PCR; TCRdb's copy keeps in-frame clones and lacks some. The sample has approximately 140,000 clones; 73% are singletons. This receptor was obtained from a human donor in good health. The chain employs TRBV5-1 and TRBJ1-1, with D unresolved. The sample comprised PBMCs. The CDR3 region is CASSLVGCEAFF. CDR3 DNA: TGCGCCAGCAGCTTGGTCGGGTGTGAAGCTTTCTTT.